The sequence of this TCR beta chain was determined in a study of T cells in Graves' hyperthyroidism and ophthalmopathy. It was RNA transcripts that yielded the amplified TCR beta CDR3 regions. In the first-round RT-PCR of the TCR CDR3, the HTBI primer set was used. MiXCR, run by TCRdb on the multiplex PCR reads, gives a single entry per CDR3 protein. The sample has around 520,000 distinct CDR3 sequences, 11% to 15% seen once. There are many counts of this clonotype. Trimming removed 3 bases at V and 5 bases at J, with 5 bases between. The CDR3 runs 11 residues. CDR1 and CDR2 (germline): SNHLY, FYNNEI. Sequences were obtained from blood. The chain carries TRBV2 and TRBJ2-7; D remains unclear. The TCR comes from a woman aged 40 to 55 with Graves' hyperthyroidism. The CDR3 reads CASSDSNEQYF. DNA for the CDR3: TGTGCCAGCAGTGATAGTAACGAGCAGTACTTC.